The 19 T cell receptor beta chains below come from one sample, sequenced in a study of blood T cell repertoires in COVID-19 (dated by TCRdb to about 2020). Libraries were built with the immunoSEQ multiplex PCR assay. Held by TCRdb, this immuneACCESS table contains in-frame sequences only and omits some clones. Under half of the omission traces to an unresolved V gene where checked; the cause of the rest is unknown. This sample gives a few thousand clones in total; roughly 88% of them show up just once. Of the sample, 2.5% to 3.5% is held by the ten largest clones. Material: peripheral blood. The receptors were gathered from a woman aged 80 or older with acute or convalescent COVID-19.

The chain recombines TRBV9 with TRBJ1-3; no definite D call. Trimming pared 3 bases from V and 4 bases from J, leaving 14 bases between. The CDR3 loop spans 15 amino acids. CDR1 SGDLS and CDR2 YYNGEE come from the germline V gene. The CDR3 reads CASSGVLSGGNTIYF. CDR3 DNA: TGTGCCAGCAGCGGGGTTTTGTCCGGGGGAAACACCATATATTTT.

The chain couples TRBV5-1 to TRBJ1-5; no clear D gene. V was trimmed by 4 bases and J by 6 bases, leaving 14 bases between them. The CDR3 contains 14 residues. Germline loops: CDR1 SGHRS, CDR2 YFSETQ. The CDR3 is CASSPVGGLQPQHF. The CDR3 nucleotides read TGCGCCAGCAGCCCTGTGGGAGGCCTTCAGCCCCAGCATTTT.

The chain links TRBV30 to TRBJ2-5; D gene uncertain. Per germline, CDR1 GTSNPN and CDR2 SVGIG (reference sequence). With 1 base removed from V and 5 bases from J, the gap between germline ends came to 11 bases. The CDR3 totals 13 residues. As DNA, the CDR3 is TGTGCCTGGAGTGCTCGAGGTCGGGAGACCCAGTACTTC. Its translation is CAWSARGRETQYF.

The V gene is TRBV20-1, the J gene TRBJ2-5; no firm D call. Deletions cut 6 bases from V and 5 bases from J, with 10 bases between. Germline V gene lookup returns CDR1 DFQATT and CDR2 SNEGSKA (reference sequence). The CDR3 sequence is 11 residues long. The CDR3 DNA follows: TGCAGTGCACCGACCAGGGAGACCCAGTACTTC. Translating it yields CSAPTRETQYF.

V is TRBV2 and J is TRBJ2-5; TRBD2 matches 8 bases. Germline assignment: CDR1 SNHLY and CDR2 FYNNEI. With V trimmed by 5 bases and J by 3 bases, 8 bases remained unmatched. The CDR3 extends over 15 amino acids. CDR3 protein: CASSKSGGDKETQYF. The CDR3 DNA reads as TGTGCCAGCAGTAAAAGCGGGGGTGATAAAGAGACCCAGTACTTC. Complete variable domain (other parts from reference TRBV2 and TRBJ2-5): EPEVTQTPSHQVTQMGQEVILRCVPISNHLYFYWYRQILGQKVEFLVSFYNNEISEKSEIFDDQFSVERPDGSNFTLKIRSTKLEDSAMYFCASSKSGGDKETQYFGPGTRLLVL.

This chain uses TRBV19 with TRBJ2-7, with 14 positions matching TRBD2. The V segment lost 5 bases and the J segment 1 base; nucleotides outside the gene matches: 7. Germline V gene lookup returns CDR1 LNHDA and CDR2 SQIVND (reference sequence). This CDR3 is built from 17 residues. In DNA form, the CDR3 reads TGTGCCAGTAGTCCTCGGGGACTAGCGGGGGAATCCTACGAGCAGTACTTC. Residues: CASSPRGLAGESYEQYF.

The sample holds one count of this clone. This sequence joins TRBV29-1 and TRBJ2-1; 12 nucleotides match TRBD2. Per germline, CDR1 SQVTM and CDR2 ANQGSEA. V trimming: 6 bases; J trimming: 10 bases; junction bases outside the gene matches: 4. The CDR3 consists of 12 residues. The CDR3 protein is CSVLAGGHEQFF. The CDR3 DNA is TGCAGCGTCCTAGCGGGGGGGCACGAGCAGTTCTTC.

V gene TRBV5-1 combines with J gene TRBJ2-1; 9 positions match TRBD1. The CDR3 contains 16 residues. V gave up 3 bases and J gave up 2 bases; unmatched junction bases: 6. The germline gives CDR1 SGHRS, CDR2 YFSETQ. The CDR3 sequence is CASSSRGTGTYNEQFF. CDR3 nucleotides: TGCGCCAGCAGCTCTCGCGGGACAGGGACCTACAATGAGCAGTTCTTC. Complete variable domain (other parts from reference TRBV5-1 and TRBJ2-1): KAGVTQTPRYLIKTRGQQVTLSCSPISGHRSVSWYQQTPGQGLQFLFEYFSETQRNKGNFPGRFSGRQFSNSRSEMNVSTLELGDSALYLCASSSRGTGTYNEQFFGPGTRLTVL.

The chain couples TRBV20-1 to TRBJ2-3; tentative D call: TRBD1 (5 bases). This CDR3 has 11 amino acids. V was clipped by 3 bases and J by 6 bases, with 7 bases between them. The germline V gene encodes CDR1 DFQATT and CDR2 SNEGSKA (reference sequence). The CDR3 spells CSASKGDTQYF. CDR3 bases: TGCAGTGCTAGTAAGGGGGATACGCAGTATTTT.

The chain employs TRBV4-2 and TRBJ1-2; D is undetermined. This CDR3 is built from 15 residues. Germline assignment: CDR1 LGHNA and CDR2 YNFKEQ. Trimming removed 1 base from V and 5 bases from J, with 14 bases in between. This chain's CDR3 is CASSQGVMGDYGYTF. DNA of the CDR3: TGTGCCAGCAGCCAAGGGGTAATGGGAGATTATGGCTACACCTTC.

The chain carries TRBV5-6 and TRBJ1-4, with TRBD1 matching over 7 bases. CDR3 length: 17 amino acids. CDR1 SGHDT and CDR2 YYEEEE come from the germline V gene. The junction had 7 bases not matched to a gene; V was cut back by 2 bases and J by 0 bases. The CDR3 nucleotides read TGTGCCAGCAGCTTCTCGGGACAGACTGCAACTAATGAAAAACTGTTTTTT. Protein product: CASSFSGQTATNEKLFF. The variable domain in full, completed from reference TRBV5-6 and TRBJ1-4, reads DAGVTQSPTHLIKTRGQQVTLRCSPKSGHDTVSWYQQALGQGPQFIFQYYEEEERQRGNFPDRFSGHQFPNYSSELNVNALLLGDSALYLCASSFSGQTATNEKLFFGSGTQLSVL.

The chain couples TRBV2 to TRBJ2-3; D ambiguous. CDR3 length equals 12 residues. V lost 6 bases and J 4 bases, leaving 8 bases between the germline ends. CDR1 is SNHLY and CDR2 is FYNNEI in the germline V gene. In DNA, the CDR3 is TGTGCCAGCAGCCTCTTCTCAGATACGCAGTATTTT. It is translated as CASSLFSDTQYF. The full variable domain, its missing parts supplied by reference TRBV2 and TRBJ2-3, is EPEVTQTPSHQVTQMGQEVILRCVPISNHLYFYWYRQILGQKVEFLVSFYNNEISEKSEIFDDQFSVERPDGSNFTLKIRSTKLEDSAMYFCASSLFSDTQYFGPGTRLTVL.

This chain uses TRBV6-6 with TRBJ2-3; D is undetermined. Between the trimmed V and J ends, which lost 0 bases and 4 bases, there was a span of 8 bases. The CDR3 runs to 14 residues. Germline V gene data show CDR1 as MNHNY and CDR2 as SVGAGI (reference sequence). The CDR3 loop is CASSYSSSSDTQYF. CDR3 nucleotide sequence: TGTGCCAGCAGTTACTCGAGCTCCTCAGATACGCAGTATTTT.

The chain employs TRBV29-1 and TRBJ2-5, with D possibly being TRBD1 (7 bases). Trimming shortened V by 7 bases and J by 4 bases, and 16 bases separated the two germline ends. CDR3 length: 13 amino acids. Germline V gives CDR1 SQVTM, CDR2 ANQGSEA. CDR3 region: CSAQGGTGETQYF. CDR3 sequence (DNA): TGCAGCGCCCAGGGGGGAACAGGAGAGACCCAGTACTTC.

The rearrangement uses TRBV10-1 and TRBJ2-1, with TRBD1 matching over 9 bases. The V and J ends lost 3 bases and 9 bases, in that order; junction bases with no gene match: 6. Germline assignment: CDR1 WNHNN and CDR2 SYGVQD (reference sequence). The CDR3 runs to 14 residues. CDR3 sequence (DNA): TGCGCCAGCAGTGAAGGGACAGGGTACGGTGAGCAGTTCTTC. This codes for CASSEGTGYGEQFF.

CDR3 DNA: TGTGCCAGCAGCTTAAGAGCTAGCAACACCGGGGAGCTGTTTTTT. Translating it yields CASSLRASNTGELFF. The chain carries TRBV11-2 and TRBJ2-2, with D possibly TRBD2 on 5 matching bases. Germline V gene data show CDR1 as SGHAT and CDR2 as FQNNGV. V lost 2 bases and J lost 2, with 9 bases in between. The CDR3 is made up of 15 amino acids.

The CDR3 DNA reads TGCGCCAGCAGCGCACGGACAGGCCGTAATGAAAAACTGTTTTTT. Translation gives CASSARTGRNEKLFF. The chain joins TRBV5-1 to TRBJ1-4; 7 nucleotides align to TRBD1. The junction had 7 bases not matched to a gene; V was cut back by 4 bases and J by 4 bases. The CDR3 contains 15 residues. Germline V CDR1 and CDR2: SGHRS, YFSETQ.

This sequence joins TRBV2 and TRBJ1-5; 10 bases are a match to TRBD1. V shed 6 bases, J shed 5 bases, and the junction held 7 bases outside the gene matches. Germline V gene data show CDR1 as SNHLY and CDR2 as FYNNEI. This CDR3 spans 15 amino acids. Here the CDR3 reads CASRPTGGGDQPQHF. In DNA form, the CDR3 reads TGTGCCAGCAGGCCGACAGGGGGCGGAGATCAGCCCCAGCATTTT.

The rearrangement joins TRBV5-1 to TRBJ2-2, with D possibly matching TRBD1 (5 bases). Germline V gives CDR1 SGHRS, CDR2 YFSETQ. The V gene lost 3 bases and the J gene lost 4 bases, with 13 bases spanning the gap. The CDR3 loop spans 15 amino acids. CDR3 sequence: CASSYQGSGTGELFF. In DNA, the CDR3 is TGCGCCAGCAGCTATCAGGGTTCGGGCACCGGGGAGCTGTTTTTT.